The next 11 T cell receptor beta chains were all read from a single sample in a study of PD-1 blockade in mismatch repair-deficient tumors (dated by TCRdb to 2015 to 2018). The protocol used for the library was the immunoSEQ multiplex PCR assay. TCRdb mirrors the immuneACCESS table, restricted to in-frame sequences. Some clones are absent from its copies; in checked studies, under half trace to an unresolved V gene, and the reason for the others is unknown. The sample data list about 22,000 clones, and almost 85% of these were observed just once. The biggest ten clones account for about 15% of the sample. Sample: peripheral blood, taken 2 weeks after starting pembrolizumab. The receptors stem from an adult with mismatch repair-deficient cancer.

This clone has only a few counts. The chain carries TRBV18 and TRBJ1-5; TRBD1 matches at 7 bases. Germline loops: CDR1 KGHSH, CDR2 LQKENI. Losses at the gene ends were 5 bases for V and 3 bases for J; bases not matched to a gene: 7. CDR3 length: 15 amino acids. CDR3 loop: CASSSGQTYNQPQHF. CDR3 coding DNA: TGTGCCAGCTCATCGGGACAGACCTACAATCAGCCCCAGCATTTT.

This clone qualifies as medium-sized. CDR3: CSVGRGYGYTF. CDR3 DNA: TGCAGCGTTGGACGGGGCTATGGCTACACCTTC. The chain couples TRBV29-1 to TRBJ1-2; D is undetermined. Deletions cut 4 bases from V and 4 bases from J, with 7 bases between. CDR3 length equals 11 residues. CDR1 and CDR2 (germline): SQVTM, ANQGSEA.

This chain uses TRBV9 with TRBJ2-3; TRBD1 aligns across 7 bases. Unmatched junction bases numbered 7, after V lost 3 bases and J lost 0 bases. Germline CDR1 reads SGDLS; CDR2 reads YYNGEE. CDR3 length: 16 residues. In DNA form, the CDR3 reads TGTGCCAGCAGCGACTTCAGAGGGGGCAGCACAGATACGCAGTATTTT. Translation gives CASSDFRGGSTDTQYF.

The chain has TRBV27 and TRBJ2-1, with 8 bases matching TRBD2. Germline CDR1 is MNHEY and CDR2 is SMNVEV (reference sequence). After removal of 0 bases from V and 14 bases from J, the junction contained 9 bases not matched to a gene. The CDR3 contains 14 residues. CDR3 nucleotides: TGTGCCAGCAGTTTATCGGGGGGGGGACTAGTGGAGTTCTTC. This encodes CASSLSGGGLVEFF.

Here the CDR3 reads CASSMDVSSQETQYF. CDR3 DNA sequence: TGTGCCAGCAGCATGGACGTATCGAGTCAAGAGACCCAGTACTTC. The J gene is TRBJ2-5, the V gene TRBV5-6; D ambiguous. This CDR3 region has 15 residues. Germline CDR1 reads SGHDT; CDR2 reads YYEEEE. Trimming removed 4 bases at V and 2 bases at J, with 15 bases between.

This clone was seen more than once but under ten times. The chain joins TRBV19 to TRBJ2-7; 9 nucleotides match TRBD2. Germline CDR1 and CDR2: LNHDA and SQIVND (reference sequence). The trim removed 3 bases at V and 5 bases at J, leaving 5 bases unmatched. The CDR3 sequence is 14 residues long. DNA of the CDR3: TGTGCCAGTAGTATTAGCGGGAGTCCCCACGAGCAGTACTTC. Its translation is CASSISGSPHEQYF.

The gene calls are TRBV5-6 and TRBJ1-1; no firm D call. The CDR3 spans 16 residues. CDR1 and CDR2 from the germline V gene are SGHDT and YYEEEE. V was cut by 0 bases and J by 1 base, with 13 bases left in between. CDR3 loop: CASSLEGRGSNTEAFF. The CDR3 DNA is TGTGCCAGCAGCTTGGAAGGGCGGGGATCGAACACTGAAGCTTTCTTT.

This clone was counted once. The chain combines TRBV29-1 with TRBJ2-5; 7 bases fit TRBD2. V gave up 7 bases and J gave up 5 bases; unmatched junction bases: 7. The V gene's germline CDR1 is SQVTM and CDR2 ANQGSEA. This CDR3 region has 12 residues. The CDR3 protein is CSGRAGRETQYF. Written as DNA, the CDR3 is TGCAGCGGGAGAGCGGGAAGGGAGACCCAGTACTTC.

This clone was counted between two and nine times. The CDR3 protein is CASLGAQSYNEQFF. In DNA, the CDR3 is TGTGCCAGCCTTGGGGCGCAGTCCTACAATGAGCAGTTCTTC. This sequence joins TRBV19 and TRBJ2-1; perhaps TRBD1 as D (5 bases). The germline V gene has CDR1 LNHDA and CDR2 SQIVND (reference sequence). Trimming removed 9 bases from V and 1 base from J, with 13 bases in between. The CDR3 sequence is 14 residues long. The full variable domain, rest sourced from reference TRBV19 and TRBJ2-1, is DGGITQSPKYLFRKEGQNVTLSCEQNLNHDAMYWYRQDPGQGLRLIYYSQIVNDFQKGDIAEGYSVSREKKESFPLTVTSAQKNPTAFYLCASLGAQSYNEQFFGPGTRLTVL.

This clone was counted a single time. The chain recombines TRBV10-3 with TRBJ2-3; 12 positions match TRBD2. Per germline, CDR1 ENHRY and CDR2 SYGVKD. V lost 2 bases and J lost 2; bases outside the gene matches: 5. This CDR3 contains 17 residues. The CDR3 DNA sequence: TGTGCCATCAGTGAGCCCCTAGCGGGAGGGGACACAGATACGCAGTATTTT. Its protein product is CAISEPLAGGDTDTQYF.

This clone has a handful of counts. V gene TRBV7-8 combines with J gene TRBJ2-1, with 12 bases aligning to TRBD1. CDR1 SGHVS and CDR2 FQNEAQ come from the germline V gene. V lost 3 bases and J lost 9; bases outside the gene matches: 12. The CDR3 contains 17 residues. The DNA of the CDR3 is TGTGCCAGCAGCTTGTTGGGGGGACAGGGGGCTGAGGGTGAGCAGTTCTTC. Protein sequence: CASSLLGGQGAEGEQFF.